The sample holds many counts of the clone carrying this TCR beta chain. The sample belongs to a study of T cells after yellow fever vaccination. Germline V CDR1 and CDR2: MNHNY, SVGAGI (reference sequence). This CDR3 contains 18 residues. The V end was cut by 0 bases, the J end by 5 bases, with 20 bases between. TCRdb reanalysed the 5' RACE reads using MiXCR and keeps one entry per CDR3 protein. The sample consists of some 170,000 distinct CDR3 sequences, 9.3% of them appearing once. This TCR was recovered from a man aged 18 to 29 who received the YFV17D yellow fever vaccine. The chain is built from TRBV6-6 and TRBJ1-5, with D unclear. Sequencing used CD8+ T cells sorted from PBMCs, obtained 45 days after the yellow fever booster vaccination. In DNA, the CDR3 is TGTGCCAGCAGTTACTCGAGTTCCGGGTTCCTTATCGATCAGCCCCAGCATTTT. Translating gives CASSYSSSGFLIDQPQHF.